The sample holds a few counts of the clone carrying this T cell receptor beta chain. Its specificity is not known. The data were obtained in a study of vaccination and CD4 T cells after COVID-19. Overall study context: No peptide, an HIV-1 Nef pool, or a CEFX pool was what each control culture received. Study-wide findings and caveats: Researchers report that 304 of 307 vaccine-specific clones in convalescent patients proved spike mono-reactive.

Treatment of the sample: approximately nine-day PBMC culture with coronavirus spike peptide pools or control peptides (ViraFEST assay). An Oncomine TCR Beta short-read assay was used to sequence the DNA from cultured CD4+ T cells. TCRdb processed the PCR reads anew with MiXCR; each CDR3 protein has one entry. This table has 6,500 to 9,500 distinct CDR3 sequences, less than 60% appearing once. The clonotype was recovered from a human donor who had recovered from COVID-19. Sequencing input: CD4+ T cells from blood, cultured in vitro.

As DNA, the CDR3 is TGTGCCAGCAGCTACGGGGATCAGCCCCAGCATTTT. Translating it yields CASSYGDQPQHF. The chain combines TRBV5-4 with TRBJ1-5; no reliable D call. The CDR3 has 12 residues. CDR1 is SGHNT and CDR2 is YYREEE in the germline V gene (reference sequence). V gave up 3 bases and J gave up 5 bases, with 6 bases separating them.